This T cell receptor (beta chain) comes out of a study of control samples from healthy donors and cancer patients. Only in-frame clones appear in the TCRdb table, and some are missing; sequencing was by immunoSEQ multiplex PCR. The sample yields about 170,000 clones, around 90% seen once. The germline V and J ends were trimmed by 4 bases and 6 bases, with 15 bases remaining between them. This CDR3 contains 14 residues. Germline V lookup: CDR1 SGDLS, CDR2 YYNGEE. The receptor comes from a woman in her twenties or thirties in good health. This chain uses TRBV9 with TRBJ2-3, with D perhaps matching TRBD2 (7 bases). The sample was blood. This CDR3 reads CASSPRGAVDTQYF. The DNA of the CDR3 is TGTGCCAGCAGCCCCCGGGGGGCAGTCGATACGCAGTATTTT.